A selection of T cell receptor beta chains follows, all from one sample in a study of blood T cell repertoires in COVID-19. TCRdb's copy holds only in-frame clones and misses some; the assay was immunoSEQ multiplex PCR. The table lists a few thousand clones, roughly nine tenths of them singletons. Sequenced material: peripheral blood. These receptors all stem from a human donor in a cohort sampled during active COVID-19. Each CDR3 is given with its conserved first and last residue. The D gene is left open where the match is weak. Expanded clones get a size class; other rows say once, few or many, or leave the size out.

d_gene: TRBD1
abundance: .
j_gene: TRBJ2-4
v_gene: TRBV13
CDR3aa: CASSVRDSKNIQYF
CDR3nt: TGTGCCAGCAGCGTCCGGGACAGTAAAAACATTCAGTACTTC

d_gene: .
abundance: .
j_gene: TRBJ1-6
v_gene: TRBV19
CDR3aa: CASRQPYNSPLHF
CDR3nt: TGTGCCAGTAGACAGCCCTATAATTCACCCCTCCACTTT

d_gene: .
abundance: .
j_gene: TRBJ1-2
v_gene: TRBV7-9
CDR3aa: CASSSLQGPLNYGYTF
CDR3nt: TGTGCCAGCAGCAGCCTACAGGGCCCCCTTAACTATGGCTACACCTTC

d_gene: .
abundance: .
j_gene: TRBJ1-1
v_gene: TRBV21-1
CDR3aa: CASSKAAGCPMNTEAFF
CDR3nt: TGTGCCAGCAGCAAAGCTGCAGGGTGCCCCATGAACACTGAAGCTTTCTTT

d_gene: .
abundance: .
j_gene: TRBJ1-6
v_gene: TRBV6-5
CDR3aa: CASTPDRLNSPLHF
CDR3nt: TGTGCCAGCACCCCGGACAGACTAAATTCACCCCTCCACTTT

d_gene: .
abundance: .
j_gene: TRBJ2-1
v_gene: TRBV9
CDR3aa: CASSVVGAPYSEQFF
CDR3nt: TGTGCCAGCAGCGTAGTGGGGGCGCCGTACAGTGAGCAGTTCTTC

d_gene: .
abundance: .
j_gene: TRBJ1-1
v_gene: TRBV5-1
CDR3aa: CASSLPPLRSNTEAFF
CDR3nt: TGCGCCAGCAGTCTACCTCCCTTGCGATCGAACACTGAAGCTTTCTTT

d_gene: .
abundance: .
j_gene: TRBJ1-6
v_gene: TRBV18
CDR3aa: CASSPSELLTSPLHF
CDR3nt: TGTGCCAGCTCACCGTCGGAGTTATTAACTTCACCCCTCCACTTT

d_gene: .
abundance: .
j_gene: TRBJ2-1
v_gene: TRBV7-6
CDR3aa: CASSPGTTVGNEQFF
CDR3nt: TGTGCCAGCAGCCCAGGGACAACCGTCGGCAATGAGCAGTTCTTC

d_gene: TRBD1
abundance: .
j_gene: TRBJ2-1
v_gene: TRBV2
CDR3aa: CASSDRAEQFF
CDR3nt: TGTGCCAGCAGCGACAGGGCCGAGCAGTTCTTC

d_gene: .
abundance: .
j_gene: TRBJ1-1
v_gene: TRBV25-1
CDR3aa: CASRTDRAGTLGNTEAFF
CDR3nt: TGTGCCAGCAGAACTGATCGGGCGGGCACTCTTGGGAACACTGAAGCTTTCTTT

d_gene: TRBD1
abundance: .
j_gene: TRBJ2-7
v_gene: TRBV23-1
CDR3aa: CASCVGQGHEQYF
CDR3nt: TGCGCCAGCTGTGTCGGACAGGGCCACGAGCAGTACTTC

d_gene: TRBD2
abundance: .
j_gene: TRBJ2-5
v_gene: TRBV4-1
CDR3aa: CASSPGLGKETQYF
CDR3nt: TGCGCCAGCAGTCCCGGACTAGGGAAAGAGACCCAGTACTTC

d_gene: .
abundance: .
j_gene: TRBJ2-2
v_gene: TRBV11-2
CDR3aa: CASSRRGPNTGELFF
CDR3nt: TGTGCCAGCAGTCGGCGCGGTCCGAACACCGGGGAGCTGTTTTTT

d_gene: TRBD1
abundance: .
j_gene: TRBJ1-2
v_gene: TRBV9
CDR3aa: CASSERDRTPLYGYTF
CDR3nt: TGTGCCAGCAGCGAAAGGGACAGGACGCCGCTTTATGGCTACACCTTC

d_gene: TRBD1
abundance: .
j_gene: TRBJ2-7
v_gene: TRBV5-1
CDR3aa: CASRMTTGVIYEQYF
CDR3nt: TGCGCCAGCAGGATGACGACAGGGGTTATTTACGAGCAGTACTTC

d_gene: TRBD1
abundance: once
j_gene: TRBJ2-7
v_gene: TRBV13
CDR3aa: CASSLERTGPQYF
CDR3nt: TGTGCCAGCAGCCTGGAAAGGACAGGGCCCCAGTACTTC

d_gene: .
abundance: once
j_gene: TRBJ1-1
v_gene: TRBV5-1
CDR3aa: CASSPVGPTVNTEAFF
CDR3nt: TGCGCCAGCAGCCCGGTGGGGCCAACTGTGAACACTGAAGCTTTCTTT

d_gene: .
abundance: .
j_gene: TRBJ2-2
v_gene: TRBV6-5
CDR3aa: CASSYRGTGELFF
CDR3nt: TGTGCCAGCAGTTACCGGGGTACCGGGGAGCTGTTTTTT

d_gene: TRBD2
abundance: once
j_gene: TRBJ2-3
v_gene: TRBV29-1
CDR3aa: CSVEKRGADTQYF
CDR3nt: TGCAGCGTTGAGAAGCGGGGGGCAGATACGCAGTATTTT

d_gene: TRBD1
abundance: .
j_gene: TRBJ2-4
v_gene: TRBV2
CDR3aa: CASSEHRGFNIQYF
CDR3nt: TGTGCCAGCAGTGAGCACAGGGGCTTCAACATTCAGTACTTC

d_gene: TRBD1
abundance: .
j_gene: TRBJ1-2
v_gene: TRBV5-1
CDR3aa: CASSLTLTTGDLYGYTF
CDR3nt: TGCGCCAGCAGCTTGACCCTTACCACAGGGGACCTCTATGGCTACACCTTC

d_gene: .
abundance: .
j_gene: TRBJ2-7
v_gene: TRBV11-2
CDR3aa: CASSGDSFYEQYF
CDR3nt: TGTGCCAGCAGCGGGGACTCGTTCTACGAGCAGTACTTC

d_gene: .
abundance: .
j_gene: TRBJ2-7
v_gene: TRBV7-2
CDR3aa: CASSLNSYEQYF
CDR3nt: TGTGCCAGCAGCCTAAACTCCTACGAGCAGTACTTC

d_gene: .
abundance: .
j_gene: TRBJ2-5
v_gene: TRBV5-1
CDR3aa: CASSTTQTSQETQYF
CDR3nt: TGCGCCAGCAGCACCACCCAGACTTCCCAAGAGACCCAGTACTTC

d_gene: TRBD2
abundance: .
j_gene: TRBJ2-5
v_gene: TRBV5-4
CDR3aa: CASSGNRAGLAGETQYF
CDR3nt: TGTGCCAGCAGCGGTAACAGGGCCGGGCTAGCGGGGGAGACCCAGTACTTC

d_gene: TRBD1
abundance: few
j_gene: TRBJ1-1
v_gene: TRBV7-9
CDR3aa: CASSLIQGGEAFF
CDR3nt: TGTGCCAGCAGCTTAATCCAGGGGGGTGAAGCTTTCTTT

d_gene: TRBD2
abundance: .
j_gene: TRBJ2-1
v_gene: TRBV7-3
CDR3aa: CASSPQGGLGTEQFF
CDR3nt: TGTGCCAGCAGCCCCCAAGGGGGACTAGGGACTGAGCAGTTCTTC

d_gene: TRBD1
abundance: few
j_gene: TRBJ1-2
v_gene: TRBV27
CDR3aa: CASSPRGQSFYGYTF
CDR3nt: TGTGCCAGCAGTCCAAGGGGACAGTCCTTCTATGGCTACACCTTC

d_gene: .
abundance: .
j_gene: TRBJ2-3
v_gene: TRBV2
CDR3aa: CASSVQKTPTDTQYF
CDR3nt: TGTGCCAGCTCCGTCCAGAAAACACCCACAGATACGCAGTATTTT

d_gene: TRBD2
abundance: .
j_gene: TRBJ2-3
v_gene: TRBV5-4
CDR3aa: CASSVLAGGRPSTDTQYF
CDR3nt: TGTGCCAGCAGCGTACTAGCGGGGGGCCGCCCTAGCACAGATACGCAGTATTTT

d_gene: .
abundance: .
j_gene: TRBJ2-4
v_gene: TRBV7-8
CDR3aa: CASSETVAKNIQYF
CDR3nt: TGTGCCAGCAGCGAGACAGTAGCCAAAAACATTCAGTACTTC

d_gene: .
abundance: .
j_gene: TRBJ2-1
v_gene: TRBV3-1/TRBV3-2
CDR3aa: CASSREDGEQFF
CDR3nt: TGTGCCAGCAGCCGCGAGGATGGTGAGCAGTTCTTC

d_gene: .
abundance: .
j_gene: TRBJ2-7
v_gene: TRBV6-5
CDR3aa: CASSRGRLSYEQYF
CDR3nt: TGTGCCAGCAGTCGCGGGCGCCTCTCCTACGAGCAGTACTTC

d_gene: TRBD1
abundance: .
j_gene: TRBJ2-2
v_gene: TRBV6-5
CDR3aa: CASSRDRGNTGELFF
CDR3nt: TGTGCCAGCAGTCGGGACAGGGGGAACACCGGGGAGCTGTTTTTT

d_gene: .
abundance: .
j_gene: TRBJ2-5
v_gene: TRBV7-2
CDR3aa: CASSLRVLTTGTQYF
CDR3nt: TGTGCCAGCAGCTTAAGGGTGCTGACCACAGGGACCCAGTACTTC

d_gene: TRBD1
abundance: .
j_gene: TRBJ1-6
v_gene: TRBV5-6
CDR3aa: CASSLKVRDRYNSPLHF
CDR3nt: TGTGCCAGCAGCTTGAAAGTACGGGACAGATATAATTCACCCCTCCACTTT